This TCR beta chain was recovered during a study of persistence of HIV-infected CD4 T cells. Overlapping HIV-1 Gag 15-mer peptides at approximately 0.96 ug per peptide per mL were used. Memory cells lacking CD40L and CD69 with high CD45RO were sorted. This CDR3 region has 14 residues. The trim removed 4 bases at V and 3 bases at J, leaving 4 bases unmatched. The germline CDR1 and CDR2 sequences are LGHDT and YNNKEL (reference sequence). A word on this clone: Its cognate antigen is unknown.

This was the immunoSEQ version 4 assay in survey mode. Data came from immunoSEQ multiplex PCR; TCRdb stores just in-frame clones and leaves some out. The repertoire holds approximately 65,000 clones, just under 75% seen once, with approximately 1.7% in the top ten. This clonotype was sampled from an adult man with HIV who was CMV-seropositive. This chain connects TRBV3-1 (or the pseudogene TRBV3-2) to TRBJ1-1; TRBD1 matches 8 bases. This sample comprised CD4+ T cells sorted from PBMCs after approximately 19-hour stimulation, obtained from a patient who received antiretroviral therapy. CDR3 coding DNA: TGTGCCAGCAGCCGAATACAGGGGGACACTGAAGCTTTCTTT. Its translation is CASSRIQGDTEAFF.